This entry lists 7 T cell receptor beta chains sequenced from one sample in a study of spatial heterogeneity in lung cancer. The time point denotes: blood at routine non-recurrence follow-up after resection. Material for sequencing was whole RNA from tumor, nontumor lung or frozen PBMC, left unsorted. TCRdb re-derived calls from the 5' RACE reads in MiXCR, one entry per CDR3 protein. Counted here are about 120,000 distinct CDR3 sequences, 12% occurring once; the ten biggest clones make up roughly 15%. The sequencing here drew on PBMCs, taken at follow-up. All receptors come from a male donor with early-stage non-small cell lung cancer.

This clonotype was seen at least ten times. The chain uses TRBV6-5 and TRBJ1-5, with D uncertain. CDR1 and CDR2 from the germline V gene are MNHEY and SVGAGI. This CDR3 is 15 amino acids long. Deletions cut 0 bases from V and 4 bases from J, with 10 bases between. The CDR3 is CASSYSGTENQPQHF. In DNA, the CDR3 is TGTGCCAGCAGTTACTCCGGCACAGAGAATCAGCCCCAGCATTTT.

This clonotype was observed many times. The J gene is TRBJ1-6, the V gene TRBV9; D remains unclear. With 4 bases removed from V and 7 bases from J, the gap between germline ends came to 12 bases. Germline CDR1 reads SGDLS; CDR2 reads YYNGEE. The CDR3 length is 14 residues. In DNA form, the CDR3 reads TGTGCCAGCAGCCCCCGAGCCGTGAATTCACCCCTCCACTTT. Amino acid sequence: CASSPRAVNSPLHF.

The rearrangement links TRBV27 to TRBJ1-4; 9 bases line up with TRBD1. After removal of 0 bases from V and 3 bases from J, the junction contained 2 bases not matched to a gene. Germline V gene lookup returns CDR1 MNHEY and CDR2 SMNVEV (reference sequence). The CDR3 loop spans 16 amino acids. The CDR3 nucleotides read TGTGCCAGCAGTTTATCCCGACAGGGGGCTAATGAAAAACTGTTTTTT. Translating it yields CASSLSRQGANEKLFF.

This clonotype was observed many times. The rearrangement uses TRBV20-1 and TRBJ2-7; D not certain. This CDR3 has 13 residues. The germline CDR1 and CDR2 sequences are DFQATT and SNEGSKA (reference sequence). The V end lost 0 bases, the J end lost 5 bases, and 11 bases lay between the germline ends. The CDR3 nucleotides read TGCAGTGCTAGAGAAGGTTTCTGGAACGAGCAGTACTTC. Translation gives CSAREGFWNEQYF.

This clonotype was detected a few times. V and J are TRBV12-3 or TRBV12-4 and TRBJ2-5, with 7 bases that match TRBD2. The V gene end was trimmed by 7 bases and the J gene end by 5 bases; junction bases not matched to a gene: 10. The CDR3 is made up of 14 amino acids. DNA of the CDR3: TGTGCCAGCAAAGAGAGACTAGCAGGGGAGACCCAGTACTTC. It yields the protein CASKERLAGETQYF.

The chain carries TRBV14 and TRBJ1-1; D unresolved. CDR3 length equals 14 residues. Trimming took 4 bases from V and 10 from J, leaving 19 bases between them. Germline V lookup: CDR1 SGHDN, CDR2 FVKESK. CDR3 DNA: TGTGCCAGCAGCCCCAATCGTGAGGCAGTTTCAGCTTTCTTT. The encoded protein is CASSPNREAVSAFF.

This clonotype was detected once. The chain's CDR3 is CASSLGAGGQPQHF. The CDR3 DNA follows: TGTGCCAGCAGCTTAGGGGCAGGGGGACAGCCCCAGCATTTT. This sequence joins TRBV11-2 and TRBJ1-5, with 7 nucleotides matching TRBD1. The V segment lost 1 base and the J segment 7 bases; nucleotides outside the gene matches: 4. The germline gives CDR1 SGHAT, CDR2 FQNNGV. The length of the CDR3 is 14 residues.